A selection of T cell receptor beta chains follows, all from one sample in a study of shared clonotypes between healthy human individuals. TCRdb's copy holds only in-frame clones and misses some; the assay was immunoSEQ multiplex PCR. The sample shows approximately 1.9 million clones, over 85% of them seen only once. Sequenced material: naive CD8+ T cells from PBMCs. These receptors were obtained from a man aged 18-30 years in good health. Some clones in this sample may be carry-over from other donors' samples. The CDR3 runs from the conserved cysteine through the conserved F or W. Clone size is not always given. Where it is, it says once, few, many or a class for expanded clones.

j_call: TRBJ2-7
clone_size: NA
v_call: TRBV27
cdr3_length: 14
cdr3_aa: CASSPGPIYYEQYF

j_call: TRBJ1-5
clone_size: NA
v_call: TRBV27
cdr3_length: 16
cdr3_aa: CASSNIDRVGNQPQHF

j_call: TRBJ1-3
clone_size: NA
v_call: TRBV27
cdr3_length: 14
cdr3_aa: CASSSDPHGNTIYF

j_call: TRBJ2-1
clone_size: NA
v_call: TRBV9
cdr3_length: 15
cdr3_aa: CASSHRPGAGNEQFF

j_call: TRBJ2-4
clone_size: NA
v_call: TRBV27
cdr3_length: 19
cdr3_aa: CAIQPTGGAQLGAKNIQYF

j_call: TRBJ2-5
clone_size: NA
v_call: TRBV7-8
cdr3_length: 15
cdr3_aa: CASSPSGGWGETQYF

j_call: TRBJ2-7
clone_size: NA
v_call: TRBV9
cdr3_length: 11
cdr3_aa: CASGGPYEQYF

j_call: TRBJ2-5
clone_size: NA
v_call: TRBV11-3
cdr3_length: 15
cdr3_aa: CASSTRTGSQETQYF

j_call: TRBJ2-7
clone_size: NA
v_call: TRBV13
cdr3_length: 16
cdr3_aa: CASSPARSGWSYEQYF

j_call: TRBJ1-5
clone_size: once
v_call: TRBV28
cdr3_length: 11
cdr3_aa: CASSAAVPQHF

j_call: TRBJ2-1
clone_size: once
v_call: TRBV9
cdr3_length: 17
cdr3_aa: CASSGGSFGVGGNEQFF

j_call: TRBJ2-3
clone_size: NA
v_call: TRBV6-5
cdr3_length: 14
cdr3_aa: CASGRATRPDTQYF

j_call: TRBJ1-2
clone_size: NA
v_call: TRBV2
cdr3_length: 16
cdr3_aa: CASIRTRGGVNYGYTF